The TCR beta chain under discussion was sequenced for a study of shared clonotypes between healthy human individuals. Between the trimmed V and J ends, which lost 5 bases and 0 bases, there was a span of 13 bases. This CDR3 region has 15 residues. CDR1 SEHNR and CDR2 FQNEAQ come from the germline V gene (reference sequence). The assay was immunoSEQ multiplex PCR, and TCRdb's table has in-frame clones only and misses some. The sample shows around 2.1 million clones, about 93% of them seen only once. CD45RO negativity and positive selection for CCR7 defined naive CD8 cells, a population that excluded terminally differentiated effector memory CD45RA+ cells.

The clonotype was recovered from a man between 18 and 35 years old in good health. Some clones in this sample may be carry-over from other donors' samples. The genes are TRBV7-9 and TRBJ1-1; maybe TRBD1 (5 bases). The material sequenced was naive CD8+ T cells from PBMCs. As DNA, the CDR3 is TGTGCCAGCAGCCAGAGGGGCCCCATGAACACTGAAGCTTTCTTT. Translated, it gives CASSQRGPMNTEAFF.